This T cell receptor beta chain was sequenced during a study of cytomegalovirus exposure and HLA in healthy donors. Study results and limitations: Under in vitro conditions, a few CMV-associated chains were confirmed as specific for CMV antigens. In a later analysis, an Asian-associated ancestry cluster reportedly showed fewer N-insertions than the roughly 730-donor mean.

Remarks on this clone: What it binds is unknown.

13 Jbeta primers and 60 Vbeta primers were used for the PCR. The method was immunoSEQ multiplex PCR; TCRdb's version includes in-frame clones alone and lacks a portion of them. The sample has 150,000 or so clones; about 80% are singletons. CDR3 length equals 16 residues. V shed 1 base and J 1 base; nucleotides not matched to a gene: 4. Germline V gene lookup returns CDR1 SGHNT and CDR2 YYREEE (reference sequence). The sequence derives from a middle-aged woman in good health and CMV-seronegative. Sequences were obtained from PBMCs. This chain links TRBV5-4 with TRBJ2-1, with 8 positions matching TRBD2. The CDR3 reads CASSLRSGSSYNEQFF. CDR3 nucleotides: TGTGCCAGCAGCTTGAGAAGCGGGAGTTCCTACAATGAGCAGTTCTTC.